A selection of T cell receptor beta chains follows, all from one sample in a study of blood T cell repertoires in COVID-19. Libraries were prepared by immunoSEQ multiplex PCR; TCRdb keeps only in-frame clonotypes and omits some of them. The sample carries 69,000 or so clones, around 84% recorded once. Sequencing was done on a sample of peripheral blood. The receptors here all came from a woman older than 75 with acute or convalescent COVID-19. CDR3s include the opening cysteine and the closing phenylalanine or tryptophan. Each record gives: CDR3 protein, D gene, clone size, V gene, J gene. D genes are given only for firm matches. Not all rows give a size; the values are once, few, many and, for expanded clones, a class.

CDR3aa: CASSLAPRVETQYF
d_gene: -
abundance: -
v_gene: TRBV7-9
j_gene: TRBJ2-5

CDR3aa: CASRKGLVSDSQYF
d_gene: TRBD2
abundance: -
v_gene: TRBV6-5
j_gene: TRBJ2-5

CDR3aa: CASSVQGARGEQFF
d_gene: TRBD1
abundance: -
v_gene: TRBV10-1
j_gene: TRBJ2-1

CDR3aa: CASSQDGNDIQYF
d_gene: -
abundance: -
v_gene: TRBV3-1/TRBV3-2
j_gene: TRBJ2-4

CDR3aa: CASSLGGQGASPLHF
d_gene: TRBD1
abundance: -
v_gene: TRBV7-2
j_gene: TRBJ1-6

CDR3aa: CASSLGGSGNQPQHF
d_gene: -
abundance: once
v_gene: TRBV5-1
j_gene: TRBJ1-5

CDR3aa: CASSPLDRGGYYGYTF
d_gene: TRBD1
abundance: -
v_gene: TRBV18
j_gene: TRBJ1-2

CDR3aa: CASSPGGEADTIYF
d_gene: TRBD1
abundance: -
v_gene: TRBV5-1
j_gene: TRBJ1-3

CDR3aa: CASSQDLNRGALEAFF
d_gene: TRBD1
abundance: -
v_gene: TRBV4-2
j_gene: TRBJ1-1

CDR3aa: CASSFGRDTEAFF
d_gene: -
abundance: -
v_gene: TRBV12-3/TRBV12-4
j_gene: TRBJ1-1

CDR3aa: CASSPTLAGSSTGELFF
d_gene: -
abundance: -
v_gene: TRBV18
j_gene: TRBJ2-2

CDR3aa: CASSTTGRGGWYNEQFF
d_gene: TRBD2
abundance: -
v_gene: TRBV7-6
j_gene: TRBJ2-1

CDR3aa: CASSKVAPGTGGRNGYTF
d_gene: -
abundance: -
v_gene: TRBV21-1
j_gene: TRBJ1-2

CDR3aa: CASSLGAGYQETQYF
d_gene: -
abundance: -
v_gene: TRBV11-1
j_gene: TRBJ2-5

CDR3aa: CASSRRGRGGDNEQFF
d_gene: -
abundance: -
v_gene: TRBV3-1/TRBV3-2
j_gene: TRBJ2-1

CDR3aa: CASSSTTYEQYF
d_gene: -
abundance: -
v_gene: TRBV5-5
j_gene: TRBJ2-7

CDR3aa: CASTAVGGKAFF
d_gene: -
abundance: -
v_gene: TRBV27
j_gene: TRBJ1-1

CDR3aa: CASTTGTGSYEQYF
d_gene: TRBD1
abundance: few
v_gene: TRBV28
j_gene: TRBJ2-7

CDR3aa: CASSPPGGAYEQYF
d_gene: -
abundance: once
v_gene: TRBV28
j_gene: TRBJ2-7

CDR3aa: CASSPGLAGRGSTDTQYF
d_gene: TRBD2
abundance: -
v_gene: TRBV4-2
j_gene: TRBJ2-3

CDR3aa: CASSLIDRVVTEAFF
d_gene: TRBD1
abundance: -
v_gene: TRBV5-6
j_gene: TRBJ1-1

CDR3aa: CASSFDRGRSYEQYF
d_gene: TRBD1
abundance: -
v_gene: TRBV11-2
j_gene: TRBJ2-7

CDR3aa: CASSSNFRDSYGYTF
d_gene: TRBD1
abundance: -
v_gene: TRBV5-1
j_gene: TRBJ1-2

CDR3aa: CASSQRDILPGNTIYF
d_gene: -
abundance: once
v_gene: TRBV18
j_gene: TRBJ1-3

CDR3aa: CASMGQGTNQPQHF
d_gene: TRBD1
abundance: -
v_gene: TRBV25-1
j_gene: TRBJ1-5

CDR3aa: CASSNEQGANTEAFF
d_gene: TRBD1
abundance: -
v_gene: TRBV6-6
j_gene: TRBJ1-1

CDR3aa: CASSRTSGGNSEETQYF
d_gene: TRBD2
abundance: -
v_gene: TRBV4-1
j_gene: TRBJ2-5

CDR3aa: CASIGDVDEQFF
d_gene: -
abundance: -
v_gene: TRBV19
j_gene: TRBJ2-1

CDR3aa: CASSLAQGDEKLFF
d_gene: TRBD1
abundance: -
v_gene: TRBV5-1
j_gene: TRBJ1-4

CDR3aa: CASSLLGGDTGELFF
d_gene: TRBD1
abundance: many
v_gene: TRBV5-1
j_gene: TRBJ2-2

CDR3aa: CASSKDRNYGYTF
d_gene: TRBD1
abundance: -
v_gene: TRBV6-5
j_gene: TRBJ1-2

CDR3aa: CASSAGTENTGELFF
d_gene: TRBD1
abundance: -
v_gene: TRBV25-1
j_gene: TRBJ2-2

CDR3aa: CASSRGTGANQPQHF
d_gene: TRBD1
abundance: -
v_gene: TRBV28
j_gene: TRBJ1-5

CDR3aa: CASSLGQFTEAFF
d_gene: TRBD1
abundance: -
v_gene: TRBV12-3/TRBV12-4
j_gene: TRBJ1-1

CDR3aa: CASSFIGDTQYF
d_gene: -
abundance: -
v_gene: TRBV12-3/TRBV12-4
j_gene: TRBJ2-3

CDR3aa: CASSRLPGQGDGAQHF
d_gene: TRBD1
abundance: -
v_gene: TRBV6-6
j_gene: TRBJ1-5

CDR3aa: CASTQAGETDTQYF
d_gene: TRBD2
abundance: -
v_gene: TRBV6-6
j_gene: TRBJ2-3

CDR3aa: CAWSGQARAFKQYF
d_gene: -
abundance: -
v_gene: TRBV30
j_gene: TRBJ2-7

CDR3aa: CASTPRTGGFGYTF
d_gene: TRBD1
abundance: -
v_gene: TRBV19
j_gene: TRBJ1-2

CDR3aa: CASSYSQVGGYNEQFF
d_gene: -
abundance: -
v_gene: TRBV6-6
j_gene: TRBJ2-1

CDR3aa: CASSVMGQMNTGELFF
d_gene: TRBD1
abundance: -
v_gene: TRBV9
j_gene: TRBJ2-2

CDR3aa: CASSDSIWEVNEQFF
d_gene: -
abundance: many
v_gene: TRBV6-4
j_gene: TRBJ2-1

CDR3aa: CASSPLGSGGPTFSYEQYF
d_gene: TRBD2
abundance: -
v_gene: TRBV11-2
j_gene: TRBJ2-7

CDR3aa: CASKAQTGGSRETQYF
d_gene: TRBD1
abundance: -
v_gene: TRBV2
j_gene: TRBJ2-5

CDR3aa: CASSRDRSSYEQYF
d_gene: TRBD1
abundance: -
v_gene: TRBV3-1/TRBV3-2
j_gene: TRBJ2-7

CDR3aa: CASSVVPGDYEQYF
d_gene: -
abundance: -
v_gene: TRBV9
j_gene: TRBJ2-7

CDR3aa: CASSPAGKNQPQHF
d_gene: -
abundance: -
v_gene: TRBV5-5
j_gene: TRBJ1-5

CDR3aa: CASSQGYQSDTQYF
d_gene: -
abundance: -
v_gene: TRBV4-1
j_gene: TRBJ2-3

CDR3aa: CASSPGLAGVGEQFF
d_gene: TRBD2
abundance: -
v_gene: TRBV5-1
j_gene: TRBJ2-1

CDR3aa: CASSYSGTGVPQHF
d_gene: TRBD1
abundance: -
v_gene: TRBV6-5
j_gene: TRBJ1-5

CDR3aa: CASSELPVGGRNEQYF
d_gene: -
abundance: -
v_gene: TRBV6-1
j_gene: TRBJ2-7

CDR3aa: CASSLRQASGANVLTF
d_gene: -
abundance: once
v_gene: TRBV27
j_gene: TRBJ2-6